A single sample is the source of the 24 T cell receptor beta chains below, sequenced in a study of blood T cells in healthy people across ages (dated by TCRdb to between 2015 and 2016). Library creation used 5' RACE. The data were produced on an Illumina HiSeq 2500. The second PCR ran for about 6 to 12 cycles and used a J-beta primer mix along with a sample-barcoded 5' primer. In-frame beta chains were kept once TCRdb had trimmed the public reads at Q25 with fastp and called clones with MiXCR. All rows with the same CDR3 protein become a single entry with the most common DNA and genes. This sample lists approximately 820,000 distinct CDR3 sequences; approximately 48% were detected once. The top ten constitute approximately 19% of the sample. Source material: blood. The receptor source for this set is a man aged 55 to 70 in good health.

The rearrangement uses TRBV6-6 and TRBJ2-1; 7 nucleotides match TRBD2. CDR1 and CDR2 (germline): MNHNY, SVGAGI (reference sequence). Trimming took 6 bases from V and 10 from J; bases not matched to a gene: 9. The CDR3 totals 13 residues. The CDR3 DNA reads as TGTGCCAGCAGCCAAACTAGCGCCATAGAGCAGTTCTTC. Translating it yields CASSQTSAIEQFF.

The chain employs TRBV6-6 and TRBJ2-3, with D perhaps matching TRBD1 or TRBD2 (6 bases each). This CDR3 region has 14 residues. The V and J ends lost 2 bases and 8 bases respectively, with 14 bases between them. CDR1 and CDR2 from the germline V gene are MNHNY and SVGAGI (reference sequence). The CDR3, as DNA: TGTGCCAGCAGTTACCAGAGGGGGGCGGGTACGCAGTATTTT. It specifies CASSYQRGAGTQYF.

This clonotype has only a few counts. This chain links TRBV4-1 with TRBJ2-7, with 8 nucleotides matching TRBD2. The germline gives CDR1 MGHRA, CDR2 YSYEKL. The CDR3 consists of 15 residues. V trimming: 0 bases; J trimming: 6 bases; junction bases outside the gene matches: 7. CDR3 sequence (DNA): TGCGCCAGCAGCCAAGATGAGCGGGGGAGGGCCGAGCAGTACTTC. It specifies CASSQDERGRAEQYF.

The chain is built from TRBV20-1 and TRBJ2-2; 14 bases agree with TRBD2. The germline gives CDR1 DFQATT, CDR2 SNEGSKA (reference sequence). The V and J ends lost 6 bases and 8 bases, in that order; junction bases with no gene match: 8. This CDR3 contains 15 residues. This CDR3 reads CSAGTSGGTLGELFF. CDR3 DNA: TGCAGTGCGGGGACTAGCGGGGGCACACTGGGGGAGCTGTTTTTT.

The chain is built from TRBV12-3 or TRBV12-4 and TRBJ2-5, with 12 positions matching TRBD2. The CDR3 is made up of 15 amino acids. The J segment lost 5 bases and the V segment lost 6 bases, leaving 7 bases of the junction unmatched. The CDR3 region is CASSRTSGEGETQYF. CDR3 coding DNA: TGTGCCAGCAGCCGGACTAGCGGGGAGGGTGAGACCCAGTACTTC.

The V and J genes are TRBV4-3 and TRBJ2-1, with D perhaps matching TRBD1 (6 bases). Trimming shortened V by 0 bases and J by 2 bases, and 11 bases separated the two germline ends. The CDR3 has 16 residues. Germline CDR1 is LGHNA and CDR2 is YSLEER. The CDR3 spells CASSQDYRDTYNEQFF. The CDR3 nucleotides read TGCGCCAGCAGCCAAGATTACAGGGATACCTACAATGAGCAGTTCTTC.

This clonotype came up many times. The rearrangement joins TRBV12-3 or TRBV12-4 to TRBJ2-1, with D possibly matching TRBD2 (6 bases). The CDR3 runs to 13 residues. Deletions cut 5 bases from V and 10 bases from J, with 15 bases between. CDR3 loop: CASSQFKAGEQFF. DNA for the CDR3: TGTGCCAGCAGTCAATTTAAGGCGGGGGAGCAGTTCTTC.

This chain uses TRBV6-1 with TRBJ2-3; 7 bases align to TRBD1. Germline lookup yields CDR1 MNHNS and CDR2 SASEGT. This CDR3 is 14 amino acids long. J lost 0 bases, V lost 6 bases, and 3 bases had no gene match. CDR3 sequence reads: CASRTGRSTDTQYF. CDR3 nucleotides: TGTGCCAGCAGGACAGGGAGAAGCACAGATACGCAGTATTTT.

This clonotype appeared a few times. V and J are TRBV4-3 and TRBJ1-2; the D is unclear. The ends were cut back, 0 bases at V and 6 bases at J, with 17 bases in the middle. This CDR3 is built from 16 residues. Germline V gene sequence: CDR1 LGHNA, CDR2 YSLEER. CDR3 coding DNA: TGCGCCAGCAGCCAAGATAGGTCGGCCCGTGGGCATGGCTACACCTTC. Translating it yields CASSQDRSARGHGYTF.

The chain has TRBV6-5 and TRBJ2-1; D uncertain. The CDR3 extends over 14 amino acids. Germline V gives CDR1 MNHEY, CDR2 SVGAGI. Trimming shortened V by 0 bases and J by 5 bases, and 8 bases separated the two germline ends. The CDR3 region is CASSYSWTDNEQFF. The CDR3 DNA is TGTGCCAGCAGTTACTCTTGGACGGACAATGAGCAGTTCTTC.

The V call is TRBV4-1, the J call TRBJ2-1; no clear D gene. The ends were cut back, 1 base at V and 5 bases at J, with 15 bases in the middle. Germline lookup yields CDR1 MGHRA and CDR2 YSYEKL. This CDR3 has 16 residues. The CDR3 coding sequence is TGCGCCAGCAGCCAAGTCAACTTTCGTACGGACAATGAGCAGTTCTTC. Translation: CASSQVNFRTDNEQFF.

This clonotype was counted once. V gene TRBV27 combines with J gene TRBJ2-2; the D gene is possibly TRBD1 (5 bases). CDR1 MNHEY and CDR2 SMNVEV come from the germline V gene (reference sequence). This CDR3 is 16 amino acids long. The V end lost 5 bases, the J end lost 5 bases, and 18 bases lay between the germline ends. The CDR3 here is CASSPRQPPRTGELFF. CDR3 bases: TGTGCCAGCAGTCCCCGACAGCCTCCTCGGACCGGGGAGCTGTTTTTT.

The chain recombines TRBV29-1 with TRBJ2-1; no reliable D call. The V end lost 4 bases, the J end lost 6 bases, and 13 bases lay between the germline ends. CDR1 and CDR2 (germline): SQVTM, ANQGSEA. This CDR3 is built from 13 residues. CDR3 sequence reads: CSVVAELRNEQFF. CDR3 in DNA: TGCAGCGTTGTTGCTGAGCTCCGCAATGAGCAGTTCTTC.

Only one count was recorded for this clonotype. The chain uses TRBV12-3 or TRBV12-4 and TRBJ2-7, with D perhaps TRBD1 (5 bases). The J call may not be correct, given that the DNA end is closer to TRBJ2-5. CDR3 length: 15 amino acids. The CDR3 here is CASRTGRVESGTQYF. In DNA form, the CDR3 reads TGTGCCAGCAGGACTGGCAGGGTCGAATCAGGGACCCAGTACTTC.

The gene calls are TRBV7-2 and TRBJ2-1; 10 bases align to TRBD2. This CDR3 is built from 15 residues. CDR1 and CDR2 from the germline V gene are SGHTA and FQGNSA. The junction had 4 bases not matched to a gene; V was cut back by 6 bases and J by 2 bases. In DNA, the CDR3 is TGTGCCAGCAGGGAGCGGGGGGGGACCTACAATGAGCAGTTCTTC. This encodes CASRERGGTYNEQFF.

This chain joins TRBV6-5 and TRBJ2-1; no clear D. Trimming stripped 7 bases from V and 6 bases from J, with 16 bases between. Germline V gene sequence: CDR1 MNHEY, CDR2 SVGAGI. CDR3 length: 14 amino acids. DNA for the CDR3: TGTGCCAGCACTCACGGCCCTGTTTTCAATGAGCAGTTCTTC. Translation: CASTHGPVFNEQFF.

This clonotype was seen a handful of times. The CDR3 coding sequence is TGTGCCATCGGAGTGGGGGACGGACACTACGAGCAGTACTTC. Translating gives CAIGVGDGHYEQYF. The rearrangement links TRBV10-3 to TRBJ2-7; either TRBD1 or TRBD2 may supply D (5 bases each). Trimming left V 8 bases short and J 3 bases short, with 17 bases between. The CDR3 has 14 residues. In germline, CDR1 is ENHRY, CDR2 SYGVKD.

The chain couples TRBV20-1 to TRBJ2-3; TRBD1 matches 7 bases. With V trimmed by 4 bases and J by 4 bases, 8 bases remained unmatched. The CDR3 contains 14 residues. Germline V gene data show CDR1 as DFQATT and CDR2 as SNEGSKA (reference sequence). The CDR3: CSANPVGGSDTQYF. DNA of the CDR3: TGCAGTGCTAACCCTGTAGGGGGCTCAGATACGCAGTATTTT.

The chain links TRBV5-6 to TRBJ2-5; D may be TRBD1 (5 bases). The tail of the sequence fits TRBJ2-7 better, so the J call may be wrong. The CDR3 sequence is 14 residues long. The germline V gene encodes CDR1 SGHDT and CDR2 YYEEEE. CDR3 region: CASSSQGNEYEQYF. In DNA, the CDR3 is TGTGCCAGCAGCTCCCAGGGTAATGAGTACGAGCAGTACTTC.

The table lists this clonotype with a few counts. This rearrangement joins TRBV4-3 to TRBJ1-5; possible D gene TRBD1, 5 bases. The germline CDR1 and CDR2 sequences are LGHNA and YSLEER. There are 16 residues in the CDR3. Trimming left V 4 bases short and J 6 bases short, with 19 bases between. CDR3 amino acids: CASSRSRDSGVQPQHF. CDR3 DNA sequence: TGCGCCAGCAGCCGATCTCGGGACTCTGGGGTTCAGCCCCAGCATTTT.

In its sample, this clonotype was seen many times. The chain joins TRBV5-1 to TRBJ2-1, with 11 nucleotides matching TRBD1. The CDR3 has 15 residues. Germline V gene lookup returns CDR1 SGHRS and CDR2 YFSETQ. V lost 4 bases, J lost 8 bases, and 8 bases stayed unmatched. This CDR3 is CASSRTGGAGYEQFF. The DNA for the CDR3 is TGCGCCAGCAGCCGGACAGGGGGCGCGGGATATGAGCAGTTCTTC.

The chain has TRBV28 and TRBJ2-7; D is perhaps TRBD2 (7 bases). Per germline, CDR1 MDHEN and CDR2 SYDVKM. The CDR3 is 12 residues long. Trimming removed 8 bases from V and 3 bases from J, with 11 bases in between. The CDR3 DNA follows: TGTGCCAGCCAGGGGACTAACTACGAGCAGTACTTC. Translation gives CASQGTNYEQYF.

The rearrangement uses TRBV29-1 and TRBJ2-7; 8 bases map to TRBD2. This CDR3 is built from 14 residues. CDR1 SQVTM and CDR2 ANQGSEA come from the germline V gene. With V trimmed by 3 bases and J by 6 bases, 10 bases remained unmatched. CDR3 in DNA: TGCAGCGTTGACAAGAGCGGGGGCAGCGGCGAGCAGTACTTC. Translation: CSVDKSGGSGEQYF.

The genes are TRBV5-1 and TRBJ1-1, with a weak D call TRBD1 (5 bases). The CDR3 has 16 amino acids. V lost 5 bases to trimming and J lost 3 bases, with 20 bases between them. In germline, CDR1 is SGHRS, CDR2 YFSETQ. CDR3 loop: CASSSIQGRGDTEAFF. CDR3 DNA sequence: TGCGCCAGCAGTTCGATTCAGGGTCGGGGGGACACTGAAGCTTTCTTT.